This T cell receptor beta chain was sequenced in a study of CD8+CD57+ T cells in acquired aplastic anemia. Study details: Mean DNA quantity obtained from sorted CD4+ and CD8+ cells was around 3.2 ug. Study-wide results and limits: Patients and controls shared under 35 CD8+ CDR3 sequences, which appeared highly expressed in patients and within their immunodominant clones.

This clonotype showed up many times. Its antigen is undetermined. Patients chosen for sequencing had shown CD8+CD57+ cell expansion by flow cytometry. All patients were therapy-naive when blood was sampled. Template material for TCR beta VDJ and CDR3 profiling consisted of genomic DNA. TCRdb reprocessed the reads with MiXCR, giving one entry per CDR3 protein. The sample includes 200,000 or so distinct CDR3 sequences, less than 75% of them seen just once. Germline CDR1 reads LNHDA; CDR2 reads SQIVND (reference sequence). V gave up 3 bases and J gave up 6 bases, with 16 bases separating them. The CDR3 is 15 residues long.

This sequence was found in a human donor with aplastic anemia. The rearrangement links TRBV19 to TRBJ2-3, with D unresolved. Input material: sorted CD4+, CD8+, or CD8+CD57+ T cells (not recorded which) from PBMCs. DNA for the CDR3: TGTGCCAGTAGTATTAGCCGCGCGGCGGCGGATACGCAGTATTTT. Translation: CASSISRAAADTQYF.